These T cell receptor beta chains were read from a single sample in a study of blood T cells in healthy people across ages. One entry per CDR3 protein results from TCRdb running MiXCR on the 5' RACE reads. This table has some 760,000 distinct CDR3 sequences, 25% appearing once. These same records also appear under a second study, on T cells of mothers and their children.

Sequencing was carried out using blood. The source is a boy aged 10-17 years in good health. CDR3s include the opening cysteine and the closing phenylalanine or tryptophan. A D gene is named only where the DNA matches it firmly. Expanded clones are given a class, and other clones once, few, many or no size at all.

few | TRBD1 | TRBJ1-5 | TRBV19 | TGTGCCTCTGAACAGGGGGCGGGCAATCAGCCCCAGCATTTT | CASEQGAGNQPQHF
- | - | TRBJ1-1 | TRBV29-1 | TGCAGCGCCCAGGGACTGTCAATGAACACTGAAGCTTTCTTT | CSAQGLSMNTEAFF
- | - | TRBJ2-5 | TRBV7-9 | TGTGCCAGCAGCTTCCCCAACTTACTTGAGACCCAGTACTTC | CASSFPNLLETQYF
few | TRBD1 | TRBJ1-1 | TRBV18 | TGTGCCAGCTCACCAGAGGGGGCGGTCACTGAAGCTTTCTTT | CASSPEGAVTEAFF
- | - | TRBJ1-1 | TRBV7-9 | TGTGCCAGCAGCCTACAGGTCCAAACTGAAGCTTTCTTT | CASSLQVQTEAFF
- | - | TRBJ2-4 | TRBV4-3 | TGCGCCAGCAAACAGACCGATACAAACATTCAGTACTTC | CASKQTDTNIQYF
few | - | TRBJ2-7 | TRBV5-1 | TGCGCCAGCAGCTTGGGTTCAGAGGCCTCCTACGAGCAGTACTTC | CASSLGSEASYEQYF
- | - | TRBJ2-2 | TRBV28 | TGTGCCAGCAGTTATCCGGGCCTGGGGACCGGGGAGCTGTTTTTT | CASSYPGLGTGELFF
few | - | TRBJ2-1 | TRBV7-9 | TGTGCCAGCAGCTTAGCGACACTTTTGCGAAATGAGCAGTTCTTC | CASSLATLLRNEQFF
few | - | TRBJ2-7 | TRBV28 | TGTGCCAGCAGTAACGGCCTCTCCTACGAGCAGTACTTC | CASSNGLSYEQYF
- | - | TRBJ2-5 | TRBV7-2 | TGTGCCAGCAGCTCCCGACCGTGGAACGGAGCGGAGACCCAGTACTTC | CASSSRPWNGAETQYF
- | - | TRBJ2-7 | TRBV7-3 | TGTGCCAGCAGCGGCGGCAGGGCATATGGCGAGCAGTACTTC | CASSGGRAYGEQYF
few | TRBD1 | TRBJ2-6 | TRBV20-1 | TGCAGTGCTAGTTTGACAGGGGAGGAATCTGGGGCCAACGTCCTGACTTTC | CSASLTGEESGANVLTF
few | TRBD1 | TRBJ1-2 | TRBV18 | TGTGCCAGCCCAGGTCCGACAGGGGACTACACCTTC | CASPGPTGDYTF
few | - | TRBJ2-6 | TRBV6-2/TRBV6-3 | TGTGCCAGCAGGAAATCCTCTGGGGCCAACGTCCTGACTTTC | CASRKSSGANVLTF
- | - | TRBJ2-7 | TRBV12-3/TRBV12-4 | TGTGCCAGCAGTGACAGAGGACCCGGTAACGACGAGCAGTACTTC | CASSDRGPGNDEQYF
- | TRBD1 | TRBJ1-2 | TRBV6-5 | TGTGCCAGCAGTTACAGTACAGGGGGTGGCTACACCTTC | CASSYSTGGGYTF
few | TRBD2 | TRBJ2-2 | TRBV28 | TGTGCCAGCAGGGATAGCGGGAGAGGCTCCGGGGAGCTGTTTTTT | CASRDSGRGSGELFF
few | - | TRBJ2-7 | TRBV7-2 | TGTGCCAGCAGCCCGAGACTAGAGACCACCTACGAGCAGTACTTC | CASSPRLETTYEQYF
few | TRBD1 | TRBJ2-5 | TRBV13 | TGTGCCAGCAGCTTGACAGGGGGCGCCCCAGAGACCCAGTACTTC | CASSLTGGAPETQYF
- | TRBD1 | TRBJ2-1 | TRBV28 | TGTGCCAGCAGTTTCAGGACAGGGCCCGATGAGCAGTTCTTC | CASSFRTGPDEQFF
- | TRBD1 | TRBJ1-5 | TRBV7-2 | TGTGCCAGCAGCTCTGCGCAGGGGGCAGGAGGCCAGCCCCAGCATTTT | CASSSAQGAGGQPQHF
- | TRBD2 | TRBJ2-2 | TRBV7-9 | TGTGCCAGCAGTCTACCAAGCGGGACGGGAAACACCGGGGAGCTGTTTTTT | CASSLPSGTGNTGELFF
- | TRBD2 | TRBJ2-1 | TRBV10-3 | TGTGCCATCAGTACCATTAGCGGGAGCTCCTACAATGAGCAGTTCTTC | CAISTISGSSYNEQFF
few | TRBD1 | TRBJ2-1 | TRBV4-3 | TGCGCCAGCAGCCAAGATCGCCCATCGGGACAGGTTCTTGGGAATGAGCAGTTCTTC | CASSQDRPSGQVLGNEQFF
- | - | TRBJ1-1 | TRBV11-2 | TGTGCCAGCAGCCTAACTTTGATGACTGAAGCTTTCTTT | CASSLTLMTEAFF
few | - | TRBJ2-5 | TRBV19 | TGTGCCAGTAGCGGAGATCTGGAGACCCAGTACTTC | CASSGDLETQYF
few | - | TRBJ2-7 | TRBV5-1 | TGCGCCAGCAGCTTGGACAGGGTAACCAACGAGCAGTACTTC | CASSLDRVTNEQYF
few | - | TRBJ2-1 | TRBV7-9 | TGTGCCAGCAGCCCGAGACTGGCGGAGAGGGTGAATGAGCAGTTCTTC | CASSPRLAERVNEQFF
- | TRBD1 | TRBJ2-6 | TRBV7-9 | TGTGCCAGCAGCATAACTTCCGGGACAGGGGGTGGTGGGGCCAACGTCCTGACTTTC | CASSITSGTGGGGANVLTF
- | - | TRBJ1-6 | TRBV5-1 | TGCGCCAGCAGCTTCATTGATTCACCCCTCCACTTT | CASSFIDSPLHF
- | - | TRBJ2-7 | TRBV7-7 | TGTGCTAGCAGCTTGACACTTGCCTACGAGCAGTACTTC | CASSLTLAYEQYF
- | - | TRBJ2-7 | TRBV18 | TGTGCCAGCTCGACCGGGGCGAATTACGAGCAGTACTTC | CASSTGANYEQYF
- | - | TRBJ2-7 | TRBV27 | TGTGCCAGCAGTCTTTGGGCAGGTACCTACGAGCAGTACTTC | CASSLWAGTYEQYF
few | - | TRBJ1-3 | TRBV29-1 | TGCAGCGCCCTGGACACTGGAAACACCATATATTTT | CSALDTGNTIYF
few | TRBD2 | TRBJ2-1 | TRBV11-2 | TGTGCCAGCAGCTTAAGACTAGCGGGAGAGTACTCCTACAATGAGCAGTTCTTC | CASSLRLAGEYSYNEQFF
- | TRBD2 | TRBJ2-5 | TRBV5-1 | TGCGCCAGCAGCTTGAAGACTAGCGGGAGACTGCCTTGGCAAGAGACCCAGTACTTC | CASSLKTSGRLPWQETQYF
few | - | TRBJ1-1 | TRBV30 | TGTGCCTGGAGCAGGGGAATGAACACTGAAGCTTTCTTT | CAWSRGMNTEAFF
- | - | TRBJ2-3 | TRBV20-1 | TGCAGTGCTAGCTTGGAAGATACGCAGTATTTT | CSASLEDTQYF
few | - | TRBJ2-1 | TRBV21-1 | TGTGCCAGCAGAGGGAACCCTTGGAATGAGCAGTTCTTC | CASRGNPWNEQFF
- | - | TRBJ1-2 | TRBV20-1 | TGCAGTGCCAGGGAGCCGAACTATGGCTACACCTTC | CSAREPNYGYTF
- | - | TRBJ2-7 | TRBV3-1 | TGTGCCAGCAGCCAATATGCGGGGCTCTACGAGCAGTACTTC | CASSQYAGLYEQYF
- | - | TRBJ1-2 | TRBV13 | TGTGCCAGCAGCTTAGAAGAGAAAGAAATTAACTATGGCTACACCTTC | CASSLEEKEINYGYTF
few | - | TRBJ1-2 | TRBV3-1 | TGTGCCAGCAGGTCAACAGGAAACTACACCTTC | CASRSTGNYTF
- | - | TRBJ2-5 | TRBV6-6 | TGTGCCAGCAGTACGGGAAGGGAGCAGTACTTC | CASSTGREQYF
few | - | TRBJ2-1 | TRBV29-1 | TGCAGCGTTGAAGCTGGGGAGCAGTTCTTC | CSVEAGEQFF